A single sample is the source of the 17 T cell receptor beta chains below, sequenced in a study of early T cells in non-severe SARS-CoV-2 infection. Using its own MiXCR run on the 5' RACE reads, TCRdb lists one record per CDR3 protein. Of 70,000 to 75,000 distinct CDR3 sequences listed, around 15% are singletons. The sample comprised whole blood. The receptor source for this set is an adult who was a healthcare worker with PCR-confirmed SARS-CoV-2 infection or an uninfected control (not recorded which).

This clonotype has a handful of counts. The chain links TRBV11-2 to TRBJ2-5; D is undetermined. With 0 bases removed from V and 7 bases from J, the gap between germline ends came to 12 bases. The CDR3 totals 14 residues. Germline V gene data show CDR1 as SGHAT and CDR2 as FQNNGV. CDR3 DNA: TGTGCCAGCAGCTTAGACGCTCCTTCCGGGACCCAGTACTTC. It codes for CASSLDAPSGTQYF.

This clonotype was observed a handful of times. V is TRBV6-5 and J is TRBJ2-7, with D perhaps matching TRBD1 or TRBD2 (5 bases each). Germline CDR1 reads MNHEY; CDR2 reads SVGAGI. This CDR3 spans 15 amino acids. Trimming took 2 bases from V and 0 from J, leaving 11 bases between them. CDR3 bases: TGTGCCAGCAGTTACGGCTGGGGGAGCTCCTACGAGCAGTACTTC. It encodes CASSYGWGSSYEQYF.

The V call is TRBV12-3 or TRBV12-4, the J call TRBJ2-7; 9 nucleotides align to TRBD1. V shed 4 bases, J shed 1 base, and the junction held 5 bases outside the gene matches. The CDR3 loop spans 15 amino acids. In DNA form, the CDR3 reads TGTGCCAGCAGTTCCCGGGACAGGGCTTCCTACGAGCAGTACTTC. It specifies CASSSRDRASYEQYF.

This clonotype has only a few counts. The V gene is TRBV4-3, the J gene TRBJ1-2; D gene uncertain. The V end was cut by 1 base, the J end by 8 bases, with 17 bases between. The CDR3 loop spans 15 amino acids. Germline lookup yields CDR1 LGHNA and CDR2 YSLEER. CDR3 sequence: CASSQVGVGMNGYTF. CDR3 coding DNA: TGCGCCAGCAGCCAAGTCGGAGTTGGCATGAACGGCTACACCTTC.

This clonotype was counted ten times or more. This chain uses TRBV20-1 with TRBJ2-7, with TRBD2 matching 9 bases. The CDR3 extends over 13 amino acids. V lost 1 base, J lost 3 bases, and 1 base stayed unmatched. CDR1 and CDR2 from the germline V gene are DFQATT and SNEGSKA (reference sequence). DNA for the CDR3: TGCAGTGCTAGAGGGACTAGCGACTACGAGCAGTACTTC. The encoded protein is CSARGTSDYEQYF.

This clonotype was seen repeatedly, ten times or more. V is TRBV6-5 and J is TRBJ1-3, with D unresolved. Germline V gene lookup returns CDR1 MNHEY and CDR2 SVGAGI. This CDR3 comprises 16 residues. Deletions cut 6 bases from V and 0 bases from J, with 15 bases between. CDR3 amino acids: CASRPPTPVSGNTIYF. As DNA, the CDR3 is TGTGCCAGCAGACCTCCGACACCCGTCTCTGGAAACACCATATATTTT.

This chain links TRBV11-1 with TRBJ2-3; D unclear. Germline V gene data show CDR1 as SGHAT and CDR2 as FQDESV (reference sequence). CDR3 size: 10 residues. Trimming pared 11 bases from V and 0 bases from J, leaving 3 bases between. The CDR3 sequence: CAVSTDTQYF. The CDR3 region has the DNA TGTGCCGTTAGCACAGATACGCAGTATTTT.

The chain has TRBV10-3 and TRBJ2-3, with D uncertain. The germline V gene encodes CDR1 ENHRY and CDR2 SYGVKD. The CDR3 contains 14 residues. V was pared by 3 bases and J by 2 bases, with 9 bases between. The CDR3 nucleotides read TGTGCCATCAGTGACAAACAGTACACAGATACGCAGTATTTT. Residues: CAISDKQYTDTQYF.

This clonotype has at least ten counts. The V call is TRBV27, the J call TRBJ1-2; D is possibly TRBD1 (6 bases). The CDR3 covers 14 residues. Trimming took off 6 bases at V and 7 bases at J, with 18 bases between the two ends. CDR1 MNHEY and CDR2 SMNVEV come from the germline V gene (reference sequence). CDR3 region: CASRERGTIGGYTF. The DNA of the CDR3 is TGTGCCAGCAGAGAGAGGGGGACAATCGGTGGCTACACCTTC.

The J gene is TRBJ1-2, the V gene TRBV28; TRBD1 aligns across 7 bases. The CDR3 runs 16 residues. The germline gives CDR1 MDHEN, CDR2 SYDVKM. V shed 6 bases and J 4 bases; nucleotides not matched to a gene: 14. CDR3 sequence reads: CASRHVTGQVRYGYTF. Here the CDR3 DNA reads TGTGCCAGCAGGCACGTCACAGGACAGGTCCGCTATGGCTACACCTTC.

This rearrangement joins TRBV10-3 to TRBJ2-5, with D hard to call. The CDR3 has 12 amino acids. Trimming shortened V by 3 bases and J by 4 bases, and 6 bases separated the two germline ends. The germline V gene encodes CDR1 ENHRY and CDR2 SYGVKD. The CDR3 spells CAISEETETQYF. CDR3 sequence (DNA): TGTGCCATCAGTGAAGAGACAGAGACCCAGTACTTC.

The chain links TRBV12-3 or TRBV12-4 to TRBJ1-1; no firm D call. V lost 1 base, J lost 0 bases, and 6 bases lay in between. The CDR3 has 14 amino acids. The chain's CDR3 is CASSLGSVNTEAFF. The CDR3 nucleotides read TGTGCCAGCAGTTTAGGATCTGTGAACACTGAAGCTTTCTTT.

This clonotype showed up just a few times. The rearrangement uses TRBV4-3 and TRBJ1-4; D is possibly TRBD1 (5 bases). The CDR3 is 16 amino acids. Germline lookup yields CDR1 LGHNA and CDR2 YSLEER. V lost 0 bases and J 5 bases, leaving 13 bases between the germline ends. The DNA of the CDR3 is TGCGCCAGCAGCCAAGATAGAGGCCCAGGGAATGAAAAACTGTTTTTT. This codes for CASSQDRGPGNEKLFF.

The CDR3 bases are TGCAGCGTTGAAGAGGGGTACCACCTATATGGCTACACCTTC. Its translation is CSVEEGYHLYGYTF. This chain links TRBV29-1 with TRBJ1-2; D unresolved. The CDR3 covers 14 residues. The germline CDR1 and CDR2 sequences are SQVTM and ANQGSEA. Trimming stripped 0 bases from V and 5 bases from J, with 13 bases between. The whole variable domain, remainder taken from reference TRBV29-1 and TRBJ1-2, is SAVISQKPSRDICQRGTSLTIQCQVDSQVTMMFWYRQQPGQSLTLIATANQGSEATYESGFVIDKFPISRPNLTFSTLTVSNMSPEDSSIYLCSVEEGYHLYGYTFGSGTRLTVV.

This clonotype has only a few counts. The chain recombines TRBV19 with TRBJ1-2, with D maybe TRBD1 (5 bases). The CDR3 consists of 17 residues. V dropped 7 bases and J dropped 5 bases, with 26 bases sitting between them. Germline V CDR1 and CDR2: LNHDA, SQIVND (reference sequence). In DNA form, the CDR3 reads TGTGCCAGTAACGCCGGTGTAGGGGTAACGATTTCTTATGGCTACACCTTC. Encoded protein: CASNAGVGVTISYGYTF.

The chain has TRBV19 and TRBJ1-1; D is unclear. The CDR3 is made up of 10 amino acids. The V gene lost 5 bases and the J gene lost 7 bases, with 5 bases spanning the gap. Germline loops: CDR1 LNHDA, CDR2 SQIVND (reference sequence). In DNA form, the CDR3 reads TGTGCCAGTAGTGCGGGTGAAGCTTTCTTT. Protein sequence: CASSAGEAFF.

This clonotype was detected a few times. The CDR3: CASRGSGQGFGYTF. CDR3 bases: TGTGCCAGCAGGGGCTCGGGACAGGGGTTTGGCTACACCTTC. The genes are TRBV25-1 and TRBJ1-2; 10 bases match TRBD1. The CDR3 is 14 residues long. J gave up 7 bases and V 6 bases, and 8 bases lay outside the gene matches. Germline V gives CDR1 MGHDK, CDR2 SYGVNS.